The next 17 T cell receptor beta chains were all read from a single sample in a study of healthy donors' naive CD4 and CD8 T cells. Starting from approximately 500 ng of total RNA, TCR libraries were made with linear amplification. TCRdb ran MiXCR on the reads and lists one entry per CDR3 protein. The repertoire holds 150,000 to 200,000 distinct CDR3 sequences, with about 76% as singletons. The sequencing sample was made of naive CD4+ and CD8+ T cells sorted from blood, pooled from several donors. The receptors were sampled from a pool of human donors in good health; the sample pools cells from several healthy donors.

This chain connects TRBV5-4 to TRBJ2-5; 15 nucleotides align to TRBD2. Germline CDR1 SGHNT, CDR2 YYREEE (reference sequence). This CDR3 is 18 amino acids long. After removal of 4 bases from V and 0 bases from J, the junction contained 7 bases not matched to a gene. The CDR3 is CASSHRTSGRAYQETQYF. The DNA for the CDR3 is TGTGCCAGCAGCCATCGGACTAGCGGGAGGGCGTACCAAGAGACCCAGTACTTC.

V usage is TRBV29-1 and J usage is TRBJ2-7; no firm D call. V was trimmed by 7 bases and J by 2 bases, leaving 12 bases between them. There are 12 residues in the CDR3. Germline lookup yields CDR1 SQVTM and CDR2 ANQGSEA. The CDR3 is CSGGATAYEQYF. The CDR3 DNA sequence: TGCAGCGGCGGCGCAACCGCCTACGAGCAGTACTTC.

This clonotype was detected only a few times. V gene TRBV19 combines with J gene TRBJ1-1; D is perhaps TRBD1 (6 bases). The CDR3 covers 13 residues. V lost 2 bases and J lost 6, with 10 bases in between. CDR1 is LNHDA and CDR2 is SQIVND in the germline V gene (reference sequence). The CDR3 nucleotides read TGTGCCAGTAGTATATGGGGGGCCGCTGAAGCTTTCTTT. Translating gives CASSIWGAAEAFF.

The V gene is TRBV27, the J gene TRBJ1-5; D unresolved. V was trimmed by 5 bases and J by 0 bases, leaving 17 bases between them. Germline V gene data show CDR1 as MNHEY and CDR2 as SMNVEV (reference sequence). The length of the CDR3 is 17 residues. CDR3 protein: CASSPSDGFYSNQPQHF. The CDR3 nucleotides are TGTGCCAGCAGTCCCTCGGACGGGTTTTATAGCAATCAGCCCCAGCATTTT.

This chain connects TRBV18 to TRBJ1-5; 8 bases agree with TRBD1. V lost 6 bases and J lost 11; bases outside the gene matches: 15. Germline assignment: CDR1 KGHSH and CDR2 LQKENI. There are 15 residues in the CDR3. The CDR3 spells CASSPTGQGLRAQHF. The CDR3 bases are TGTGCCAGCTCCCCGACTGGACAGGGCCTCCGGGCCCAGCATTTT.

The V gene is TRBV5-1, the J gene TRBJ2-5; tentatively, D is TRBD1 (6 bases). The CDR3 covers 12 residues. Germline lookup yields CDR1 SGHRS and CDR2 YFSETQ. V lost 7 bases and J 3 bases, leaving 10 bases between the germline ends. The CDR3 is CASSRGEETQYF. As DNA, the CDR3 is TGCGCCAGCTCCAGGGGAGAAGAGACCCAGTACTTC.

This chain uses TRBV6-4 with TRBJ2-1, with D perhaps TRBD2 (7 bases). V was trimmed by 3 bases and J by 4 bases, leaving 13 bases between them. Looked up from germline, CDR1 is MRHNA and CDR2 is SNTAGT. This CDR3 is 15 amino acids long. The DNA for the CDR3 is TGTGCCAGCAGTGAGAGGCGGGGGCGATACAATGAGCAGTTCTTC. This encodes CASSERRGRYNEQFF.

CDR3 nucleotides: TGTGCCAGTAGTGCCCAAACCGACAGGGGTAACACTGAAGCTTTCTTT. This sequence encodes CASSAQTDRGNTEAFF. The chain uses TRBV19 and TRBJ1-1; 8 nucleotides agree with TRBD1. The junction had 10 bases not matched to a gene; V was cut back by 5 bases and J by 2 bases. This CDR3 region has 16 residues. Germline V gene sequence: CDR1 LNHDA, CDR2 SQIVND (reference sequence). The full variable domain, rest sourced from reference TRBV19 and TRBJ1-1, is DGGITQSPKYLFRKEGQNVTLSCEQNLNHDAMYWYRQDPGQGLRLIYYSQIVNDFQKGDIAEGYSVSREKKESFPLTVTSAQKNPTAFYLCASSAQTDRGNTEAFFGQGTRLTVV.

This clonotype was counted a few times. The chain combines TRBV19 with TRBJ2-3; possibly TRBD2 for D (5 bases). V shed 3 bases and J shed 5 bases, with 9 bases lying between them. The CDR3 extends over 13 amino acids. The germline gives CDR1 LNHDA, CDR2 SQIVND (reference sequence). The CDR3 loop reads CASSMEVGDTQYF. The CDR3 DNA is TGTGCCAGTAGTATGGAGGTAGGAGATACGCAGTATTTT.

This chain uses TRBV29-1 with TRBJ1-2, with a weak D call TRBD1 (6 bases). Germline lookup yields CDR1 SQVTM and CDR2 ANQGSEA. V lost 4 bases to trimming and J lost 6 bases, with 18 bases between them. The CDR3 consists of 14 residues. CDR3 DNA sequence: TGCAGCGTTGTGGGTGGGGGCATGATGCATGGCTACACCTTC. This encodes CSVVGGGMMHGYTF. Together with reference TRBV29-1 and TRBJ1-2, the CDR3 gives the full variable domain: SAVISQKPSRDICQRGTSLTIQCQVDSQVTMMFWYRQQPGQSLTLIATANQGSEATYESGFVIDKFPISRPNLTFSTLTVSNMSPEDSSIYLCSVVGGGMMHGYTFGSGTRLTVV.

The V and J genes are TRBV12-3 or TRBV12-4 and TRBJ2-1; a possible D gene is TRBD1 (6 bases). CDR3 length equals 15 residues. V shed 1 base and J shed 2 bases, with 9 bases lying between them. The CDR3 nucleotides read TGTGCCAGCAGTTTAGAGGGGGTCCCCTACAATGAGCAGTTCTTC. It specifies CASSLEGVPYNEQFF.

V usage is TRBV29-1 and J usage is TRBJ1-2; D ambiguous. The germline CDR1 and CDR2 sequences are SQVTM and ANQGSEA. The CDR3 totals 11 residues. Trimming stripped 3 bases from V and 2 bases from J, with 4 bases between. Here the CDR3 reads CSVDVNYGYTF. In DNA form, the CDR3 reads TGCAGCGTTGACGTGAACTATGGCTACACCTTC.

V is TRBV5-4 and J is TRBJ1-2; the match to TRBD1 covers 7 bases. The ends lost 4 bases at V and 2 bases at J; junction bases unmatched: 2. This CDR3 has 13 residues. Germline CDR1 reads SGHNT; CDR2 reads YYREEE (reference sequence). The CDR3 DNA follows: TGTGCCAGCAGCCTACAGGGGAACTATGGCTACACCTTC. Encoded protein: CASSLQGNYGYTF.

V and J are TRBV29-1 and TRBJ2-5; the match to TRBD2 covers 11 bases. The CDR3 contains 15 residues. From germline, CDR1 is SQVTM and CDR2 ANQGSEA. V dropped 4 bases and J dropped 2; count of bases not matched to a gene: 6. CDR3 DNA: TGCAGCGTTGCCGGGACTAGCGGACCTCAAGAGACCCAGTACTTC. Residues: CSVAGTSGPQETQYF.

This clonotype was counted a few times. The V call is TRBV19, the J call TRBJ1-1; possible D gene TRBD1, 5 bases. V was pared by 1 base and J by 0 bases, with 6 bases between. Germline loops: CDR1 LNHDA, CDR2 SQIVND (reference sequence). The CDR3 is 14 residues long. As DNA, the CDR3 is TGTGCCAGTAGTATAGGACAGCTGAACACTGAAGCTTTCTTT. Its protein is CASSIGQLNTEAFF.

The chain links TRBV30 to TRBJ1-2, with D hard to call. The CDR3 consists of 12 residues. CDR1 and CDR2 (germline): GTSNPN, SVGIG (reference sequence). V lost 2 bases and J 4 bases, leaving 8 bases between the germline ends. This CDR3 reads CAWSLGSYGYTF. CDR3 bases: TGTGCCTGGAGTCTAGGTAGCTATGGCTACACCTTC.

This chain connects TRBV20-1 to TRBJ1-6; 7 bases fit TRBD1. Germline CDR1 DFQATT, CDR2 SNEGSKA (reference sequence). J lost 4 bases, V lost 3 bases, and 0 bases had no gene match. CDR3 length equals 13 residues. The CDR3 loop is CSARGQYNSPLHF. CDR3 bases: TGCAGTGCTAGGGGACAGTATAATTCACCCCTCCACTTT.